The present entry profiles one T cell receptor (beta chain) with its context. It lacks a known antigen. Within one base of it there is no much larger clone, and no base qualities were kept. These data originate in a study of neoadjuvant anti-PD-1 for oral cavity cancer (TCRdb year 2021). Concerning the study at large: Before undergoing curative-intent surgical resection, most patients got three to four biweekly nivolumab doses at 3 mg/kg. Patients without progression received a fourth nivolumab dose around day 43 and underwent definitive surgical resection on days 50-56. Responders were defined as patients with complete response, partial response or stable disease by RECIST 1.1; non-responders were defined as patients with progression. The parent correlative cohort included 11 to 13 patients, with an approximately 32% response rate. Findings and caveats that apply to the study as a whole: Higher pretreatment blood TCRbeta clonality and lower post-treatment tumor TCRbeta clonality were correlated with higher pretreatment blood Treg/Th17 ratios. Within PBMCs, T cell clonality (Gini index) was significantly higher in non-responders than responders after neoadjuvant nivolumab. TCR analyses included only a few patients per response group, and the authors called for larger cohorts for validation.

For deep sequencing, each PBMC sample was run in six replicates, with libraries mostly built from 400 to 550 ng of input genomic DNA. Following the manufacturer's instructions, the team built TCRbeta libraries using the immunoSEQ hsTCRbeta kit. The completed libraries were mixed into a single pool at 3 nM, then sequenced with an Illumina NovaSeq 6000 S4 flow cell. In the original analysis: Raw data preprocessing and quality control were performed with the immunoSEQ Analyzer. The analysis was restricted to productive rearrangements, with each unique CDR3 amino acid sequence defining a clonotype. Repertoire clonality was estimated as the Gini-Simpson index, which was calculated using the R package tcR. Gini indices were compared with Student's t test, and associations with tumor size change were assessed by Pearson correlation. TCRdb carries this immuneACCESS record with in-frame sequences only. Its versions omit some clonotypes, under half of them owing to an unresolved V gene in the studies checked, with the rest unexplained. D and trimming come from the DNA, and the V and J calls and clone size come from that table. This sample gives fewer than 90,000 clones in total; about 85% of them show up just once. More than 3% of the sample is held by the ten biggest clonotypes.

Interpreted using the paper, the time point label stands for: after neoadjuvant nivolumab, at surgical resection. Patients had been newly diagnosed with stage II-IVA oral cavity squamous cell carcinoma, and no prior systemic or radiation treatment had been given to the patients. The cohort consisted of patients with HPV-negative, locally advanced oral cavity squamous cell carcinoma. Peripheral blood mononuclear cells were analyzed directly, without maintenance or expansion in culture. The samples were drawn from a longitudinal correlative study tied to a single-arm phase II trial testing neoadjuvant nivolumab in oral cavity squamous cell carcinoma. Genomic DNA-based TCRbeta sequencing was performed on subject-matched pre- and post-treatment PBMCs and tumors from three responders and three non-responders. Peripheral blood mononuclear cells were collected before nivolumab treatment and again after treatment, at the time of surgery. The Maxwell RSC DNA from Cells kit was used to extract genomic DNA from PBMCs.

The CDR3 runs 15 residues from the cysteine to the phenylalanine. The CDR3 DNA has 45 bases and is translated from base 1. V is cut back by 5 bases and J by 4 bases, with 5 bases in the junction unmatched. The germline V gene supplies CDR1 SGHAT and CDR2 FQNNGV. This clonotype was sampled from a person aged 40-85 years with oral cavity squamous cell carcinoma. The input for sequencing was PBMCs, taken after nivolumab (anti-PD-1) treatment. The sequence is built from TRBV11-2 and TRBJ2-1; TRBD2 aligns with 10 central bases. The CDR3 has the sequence CASSERTSGYNEQFF. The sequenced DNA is TGTGCCAGCAGCGAACGGACTAGCGGTTACAATGAGCAGTTCTTC.